These 19 T cell receptor beta chains share one sample of origin, sequenced in a study of human T cells and chemical hapten exposure. In TCRdb, the 5' RACE reads were re-called with MiXCR into one record per CDR3 protein. The sample carries about 120,000 distinct CDR3 sequences, around a fifth recorded once. Unfractionated whole blood was the source of the extracted total RNA. The source of these receptors is a human donor in good health.

This clonotype occurred once. The genes are TRBV3-1 and TRBJ2-2; D is perhaps TRBD1 or TRBD2 (5 bases each). Germline V gives CDR1 LGHDT, CDR2 YNNKEL (reference sequence). The length of the CDR3 is 15 residues. V lost 1 base, J lost 7 bases, and 13 bases lay in between. The CDR3 sequence: CASSQARGAGGELFF. The CDR3 nucleotides read TGTGCCAGCAGCCAAGCTCGAGGGGCTGGCGGGGAGCTGTTTTTT.

The rearrangement uses TRBV2 and TRBJ2-7; D gene ambiguous. CDR3 length equals 16 residues. Looked up from germline, CDR1 is SNHLY and CDR2 is FYNNEI. The V gene lost 2 bases and the J gene lost 6 bases, with 20 bases spanning the gap. Written as DNA, the CDR3 is TGTGCCAGCAGTGAACGTCCCCGGTCCCTCCTAAGCGAGCAGTACTTC. It specifies CASSERPRSLLSEQYF.

CDR3 region: CASSPEGVTYEQYF. The CDR3, as DNA: TGTGCCAGCAGTCCCGAGGGGGTCACCTACGAGCAGTACTTC. This chain links TRBV28 with TRBJ2-7; the D gene is possibly TRBD1 (6 bases). V was clipped by 5 bases and J by 2 bases, with 13 bases between them. The CDR3 sequence is 14 residues long. CDR1 and CDR2 from the germline V gene are MDHEN and SYDVKM.

V usage is TRBV18 and J usage is TRBJ2-3; D gene uncertain. The length of the CDR3 is 14 residues. V dropped 3 bases and J dropped 2 bases, with 9 bases sitting between them. Per the germline V gene, CDR1 is KGHSH and CDR2 is LQKENI. In DNA form, the CDR3 reads TGTGCCAGCTCACCGGTGGGGTTCACAGATACGCAGTATTTT. Residues: CASSPVGFTDTQYF.

This sequence joins TRBV28 and TRBJ1-5; D call uncertain. Germline V gene data show CDR1 as MDHEN and CDR2 as SYDVKM. Trimming removed 11 bases from V and 4 bases from J, with 18 bases in between. The CDR3 totals 14 residues. The CDR3 sequence is CAVQGTLPNQPQHF. For the CDR3, the DNA is TGTGCCGTCCAAGGAACCCTTCCTAATCAGCCCCAGCATTTT.

CDR3 bases: TGTGCCTGGAGTGAAGGCTCCAATCAGCCCCAGCATTTT. Amino acid sequence: CAWSEGSNQPQHF. The chain is built from TRBV30 and TRBJ1-5, with D unresolved. This CDR3 spans 13 amino acids. Trimming left V 1 base short and J 3 bases short, with 7 bases between. Germline V gene data show CDR1 as GTSNPN and CDR2 as SVGIG (reference sequence).

This clonotype was recorded many times. This sequence joins TRBV29-1 and TRBJ1-1, with D maybe TRBD1 (6 bases). The germline V gene encodes CDR1 SQVTM and CDR2 ANQGSEA. This CDR3 spans 12 amino acids. The V gene lost 5 bases and the J gene lost 4 bases, with 11 bases spanning the gap. CDR3 coding DNA: TGCAGCGTTAGACTGGGGGCCACTGAAGCTTTCTTT. Encoded protein: CSVRLGATEAFF.

This clonotype came up a few times. This chain uses TRBV12-3 or TRBV12-4 with TRBJ2-5, with a tentative D call TRBD1 (6 bases). The CDR3 sequence is 14 residues long. V dropped 5 bases and J dropped 3 bases, with 13 bases sitting between them. The CDR3 is CASSRRDTKETQYF. The CDR3 nucleotides are TGTGCCAGCAGTCGCCGGGACACTAAAGAGACCCAGTACTTC.

This chain uses TRBV5-6 with TRBJ2-6; D possibly corresponds to TRBD2 (6 bases). This CDR3 is 17 amino acids long. Trimming pared 4 bases from V and 1 base from J, leaving 15 bases between. Germline CDR1 and CDR2: SGHDT and YYEEEE. CDR3 in amino acids: CASSVGLGSSGANVLTF. The CDR3 DNA sequence: TGTGCCAGCAGCGTGGGACTGGGTAGTTCTGGGGCCAACGTCCTGACTTTC.

The CDR3 is CASSQEGTAGTGELFF. The CDR3 bases are TGTGCCAGCAGCCAAGAAGGGACAGCGGGCACCGGGGAGCTGTTTTTT. The rearrangement joins TRBV3-1 to TRBJ2-2; weak D call: TRBD1 (7 bases). Germline V gene lookup returns CDR1 LGHDT and CDR2 YNNKEL (reference sequence). V lost 0 bases and J 4 bases, leaving 12 bases between the germline ends. The CDR3 contains 16 residues.

This clonotype appeared a few times. The CDR3 loop reads CATSDPPLAGTDTQYF. Here the CDR3 DNA reads TGTGCCACCAGTGACCCACCCCTAGCGGGCACAGATACGCAGTATTTT. The gene calls are TRBV24-1 and TRBJ2-3, with TRBD2 identical over 7 bases. CDR1 and CDR2 from the germline V gene are KGHDR and SFDVKD. The V segment lost 4 bases and the J segment 1 base; nucleotides outside the gene matches: 7. The CDR3 is made up of 16 amino acids.

This clonotype was counted between two and nine times. The chain combines TRBV7-2 with TRBJ1-4; D uncertain. The CDR3 has 14 amino acids. Trimming stripped 6 bases from V and 6 bases from J, with 14 bases between. In germline, CDR1 is SGHTA, CDR2 FQGNSA. The CDR3 region has the DNA TGTGCCAGCAGGGGCCGTCTCCCACATGAAAAACTGTTTTTT. It is translated as CASRGRLPHEKLFF. The entire variable domain, with the rest obtained from reference TRBV7-2 and TRBJ1-4, is as follows: GAGVSQSPSNKVTEKGKDVELRCDPISGHTALYWYRQSLGQGLEFLIYFQGNSAPDKSGLPSDRFSAERTGGSVSTLTIQRTQQEDSAVYLCASRGRLPHEKLFFGSGTQLSVL.

The genes are TRBV20-1 and TRBJ1-5, with a weak D call TRBD1 (5 bases). The CDR3 has 16 residues. In germline, CDR1 is DFQATT, CDR2 SNEGSKA (reference sequence). The V end lost 1 base, the J end lost 4 bases, and 17 bases lay between the germline ends. The CDR3 nucleotides read TGCAGTGCTAGAGGCAGGGTTTGGGGACTGAATCAGCCCCAGCATTTT. This translates into CSARGRVWGLNQPQHF.

This clonotype was counted once. The V and J genes are TRBV2 and TRBJ2-1, with 12 bases lining up with TRBD2. The CDR3 has 16 amino acids. V lost 4 bases, J lost 8 bases, and 9 bases stayed unmatched. Germline V gene data show CDR1 as SNHLY and CDR2 as FYNNEI. The CDR3 protein is CASSAGLAGGPDEQFF. The DNA for the CDR3 is TGTGCCAGCAGTGCGGGTCTAGCGGGAGGGCCAGATGAGCAGTTCTTC.

This clonotype came up a few times. This rearrangement joins TRBV5-1 to TRBJ2-1, with 7 bases identical to TRBD1. Trimming removed 0 bases from V and 3 bases from J; junction bases left unmatched: 3. The germline CDR1 and CDR2 sequences are SGHRS and YFSETQ. The CDR3 has 15 residues. CDR3 bases: TGCGCCAGCAGCTTGGGGGCAGGGGGCTACAATGAGCAGTTCTTC. Its protein is CASSLGAGGYNEQFF.

A few counts support this clonotype. The gene calls are TRBV13 and TRBJ1-3; D gene ambiguous. The V end was cut by 5 bases, the J end by 1 base, with 6 bases between. The germline gives CDR1 PRHDT, CDR2 FYEKMQ (reference sequence). This CDR3 has 13 amino acids. The CDR3 region is CASSRLSGNTIYF. The CDR3, as DNA: TGTGCCAGCAGCAGATTATCTGGAAACACCATATATTTT.

The rearrangement uses TRBV28 and TRBJ1-5, with no clear D. In germline, CDR1 is MDHEN, CDR2 SYDVKM. The V end lost 4 bases, the J end lost 6 bases, and 7 bases lay between the germline ends. The CDR3 sequence is 12 residues long. In DNA form, the CDR3 reads TGTGCCAGCAGTTCCGTGGTTCAGCCCCAGCATTTT. It translates to CASSSVVQPQHF.

This clonotype occurred a few times. The CDR3 DNA sequence: TGTGCCAGCTCACGCGAAAGGGGGCCTGAAAAACTGTTTTTT. This codes for CASSRERGPEKLFF. The chain recombines TRBV18 with TRBJ1-4, with 7 nucleotides matching TRBD1. Germline CDR1 KGHSH, CDR2 LQKENI. The CDR3 contains 14 residues. V was pared by 4 bases and J by 7 bases, with 6 bases of the junction left unmatched. Complete variable domain (other parts from reference TRBV18 and TRBJ1-4): NAGVMQNPRHLVRRRGQEARLRCSPMKGHSHVYWYRQLPEEGLKFMVYLQKENIIDESGMPKERFSAEFPKEGPSILRIQQVVRGDSAAYFCASSRERGPEKLFFGSGTQLSVL.

This clonotype has only a few counts. The chain has TRBV7-3 and TRBJ2-7; perhaps TRBD2 as D (6 bases). V lost 5 bases, J lost 5 bases, and 22 bases lay in between. The CDR3 loop spans 16 amino acids. The germline V gene encodes CDR1 SGHTA and CDR2 FQGTGA. The CDR3 sequence is CASSPYGLEGSHEQYF. For the CDR3, the DNA is TGTGCCAGCAGCCCCTACGGGTTGGAGGGGAGCCACGAGCAGTACTTC.